The 29 T cell receptor beta chains given below trace back to one sample, sequenced in a study of CD8+ T cells in alopecia areata. Reverse transcription of extracted RNA yielded cDNA, which provided the sequencing template. Only in-frame clones appear in the TCRdb table, and some are missing; sequencing was by immunoSEQ multiplex PCR. The sample carries a few hundred thousand clones, roughly 69% recorded once. Material: CD4+ T cells sorted from blood, obtained at week 0. The receptors here all came from a human donor with alopecia areata.

The chain uses TRBV15 and TRBJ2-5; D gene unclear. Germline loops: CDR1 LNHNV, CDR2 YYDKDF (reference sequence). The V end was cut by 2 bases, the J end by 5 bases, with 18 bases between. The length of the CDR3 is 16 residues. CDR3 residues: CATSRLSSGPGETQYF. For the CDR3, the DNA is TGTGCCACCAGCAGACTTTCTTCGGGCCCCGGGGAGACCCAGTACTTC.

The chain couples TRBV6-1 to TRBJ1-2; D remains ambiguous. Germline V gene sequence: CDR1 MNHNS, CDR2 SASEGT. The CDR3 loop spans 13 amino acids. Trimming shortened V by 2 bases and J by 8 bases, and 12 bases separated the two germline ends. CDR3 sequence (DNA): TGTGCCAGCAGTGAAAATCGATCTTTCGGCTACACCTTC. This sequence encodes CASSENRSFGYTF.

The rearrangement uses TRBV4-1 and TRBJ1-1; 9 nucleotides match TRBD1. The CDR3 totals 15 residues. Trimming at V came to 0 bases and at J to 5 bases, leaving 4 bases not matched to a gene. Germline CDR1 reads MGHRA; CDR2 reads YSYEKL. The CDR3 spells CASSQESGTGTEAFF. CDR3 nucleotides: TGCGCCAGCAGCCAAGAGAGCGGGACAGGGACTGAAGCTTTCTTT.

The chain couples TRBV7-3 to TRBJ1-2; weak D call: TRBD1 (6 bases). The germline gives CDR1 SGHTA, CDR2 FQGTGA. V was pared by 8 bases and J by 1 base, with 17 bases between. The CDR3 consists of 15 residues. The CDR3 region has the DNA TGTGCCAGCCGAAATAAGACAGGATTTAACTATGGCTACACCTTC. Its protein product is CASRNKTGFNYGYTF.

The chain combines TRBV5-6 with TRBJ2-1, with 7 bases lining up with TRBD2. Germline values: CDR1 SGHDT, CDR2 YYEEEE. The CDR3 contains 13 residues. With 9 bases clipped from V and 3 bases from J, the junction kept 6 bases outside the gene matches. DNA for the CDR3: TGTGCCACCTTTGGGGGGGGCTACAATGAGCAGTTCTTC. Protein sequence: CATFGGGYNEQFF.

J is TRBJ1-1 and V is TRBV5-6; D uncertain. The CDR3 runs 13 residues. The V gene lost 2 bases and the J gene lost 4 bases, with 9 bases spanning the gap. Germline CDR1 is SGHDT and CDR2 is YYEEEE. CDR3 protein: CASSFGAGTEAFF. The CDR3 DNA reads as TGTGCCAGCAGCTTTGGAGCCGGCACTGAAGCTTTCTTT.

This clone was observed a single time. The sample holds other DNA sequences that translate to the same CDR3. The chain links TRBV30 to TRBJ2-5; D could derive from TRBD1 or TRBD2 (5 bases each). This CDR3 spans 12 amino acids. V gave up 2 bases and J gave up 4 bases, with 8 bases separating them. From germline, CDR1 is GTSNPN and CDR2 SVGIG (reference sequence). The CDR3 DNA is TGTGCCTGGAGTCTTGGGGGAGAGACCCAGTACTTC. The encoded protein is CAWSLGGETQYF.

The CDR3 loop reads CASSVGGRSYNEQFF. The CDR3 coding sequence is TGTGCCAGCAGCGTAGGGGGGCGGTCTTACAATGAGCAGTTCTTC. V gene TRBV9 combines with J gene TRBJ2-1, with D possibly being TRBD1 (6 bases). The CDR3 is 15 residues long. The germline V gene has CDR1 SGDLS and CDR2 YYNGEE. V was cut by 0 bases and J by 4 bases, with 11 bases left in between.

The chain combines TRBV4-2 with TRBJ2-1, with D possibly matching TRBD2 (6 bases). Germline V CDR1 and CDR2: LGHNA, YNFKEQ. There are 13 residues in the CDR3. V shed 4 bases and J shed 6 bases, with 10 bases lying between them. The chain's CDR3 is CASSPQRANEQFF. CDR3 nucleotide sequence: TGTGCCAGCAGCCCCCAGCGGGCCAATGAGCAGTTCTTC.

This clone was observed a few times. V usage is TRBV10-3 and J usage is TRBJ2-3, with TRBD2 identical over 8 bases. V was clipped by 4 bases and J by 4 bases; unmatched bases: 4. The CDR3 length is 14 residues. Per germline, CDR1 ENHRY and CDR2 SYGVKD. The CDR3 region has the DNA TGTGCCATCAGTGCCGACGGGGGGGCAGATACGCAGTATTTT. Translated, it gives CAISADGGADTQYF.

With regard to this clone: Other DNA sequences of this sample code for an identical CDR3. The CDR3: CSVDGQGGGTDTQYF. The DNA for the CDR3 is TGCAGCGTTGACGGGCAGGGCGGGGGCACAGATACGCAGTATTTT. The chain is built from TRBV29-1 and TRBJ2-3; tentative D call: TRBD2 (6 bases). The CDR3 covers 15 residues. CDR1 SQVTM and CDR2 ANQGSEA come from the germline V gene. V gave up 3 bases and J gave up 1 base, with 14 bases separating them.

V gene TRBV5-1 combines with J gene TRBJ2-7, with D tentatively TRBD1 (5 bases). Germline-derived CDR1 and CDR2 are SGHRS and YFSETQ. This CDR3 is built from 13 residues. The V gene lost 1 base and the J gene lost 7 bases, with 12 bases spanning the gap. This CDR3 reads CASSLLGPGEQYF. In nucleotides, the CDR3 is TGCGCCAGCAGCTTGCTGGGTCCAGGGGAGCAGTACTTC.

This chain links TRBV6-5 with TRBJ1-2, with 7 bases aligning to TRBD1. Germline V lookup: CDR1 MNHEY, CDR2 SVGAGI. J gave up 5 bases and V 0 bases, and 0 bases lay outside the gene matches. The length of the CDR3 is 13 residues. The CDR3 sequence: CASSYSGQYGYTF. In nucleotides, the CDR3 is TGTGCCAGCAGTTACTCGGGACAGTATGGCTACACCTTC.

The rearrangement links TRBV4-2 to TRBJ1-4, with TRBD1 matching 7 bases. The junction had 10 bases not matched to a gene; V was cut back by 4 bases and J by 8 bases. This CDR3 has 15 amino acids. Germline V lookup: CDR1 LGHNA, CDR2 YNFKEQ. The CDR3 coding sequence is TGTGCCAGCAGCCCACAACAGGGGAGAGGCGAAAAACTGTTTTTT. Its translation is CASSPQQGRGEKLFF.

This sequence joins TRBV7-2 and TRBJ1-3; unclear D gene. CDR1 and CDR2 (germline): SGHTA, FQGNSA. V was trimmed by 5 bases and J by 2 bases, leaving 10 bases between them. The CDR3 is 14 amino acids. This CDR3 reads CASSTGSTGNTIYF. CDR3 sequence (DNA): TGTGCCAGCAGCACCGGGTCCACTGGAAACACCATATATTTT.

The chain couples TRBV29-1 to TRBJ2-1; weak D call: TRBD1 (5 bases). Between the trimmed V and J ends, which lost 7 bases and 8 bases, there was a span of 15 bases. CDR1 and CDR2 from the germline V gene are SQVTM and ANQGSEA. This CDR3 is built from 12 residues. CDR3 sequence: CSGGHLWDEQFF. The CDR3 DNA follows: TGCAGCGGCGGACACCTCTGGGATGAGCAGTTCTTC.

The J gene is TRBJ2-5, the V gene TRBV30; TRBD1 is a possible D gene (6 bases). V gave up 5 bases and J gave up 4 bases, with 11 bases separating them. The CDR3 loop spans 12 amino acids. Germline V gene sequence: CDR1 GTSNPN, CDR2 SVGIG (reference sequence). DNA of the CDR3: TGTGCCTGGGAATCACAGGGAGAGACCCAGTACTTC. Protein: CAWESQGETQYF.

The rearrangement links TRBV5-5 to TRBJ2-1; TRBD2 agrees at 7 bases. The ends lost 4 bases at V and 8 bases at J; junction bases unmatched: 9. Germline lookup yields CDR1 SGHKS and CDR2 YYEKEE (reference sequence). CDR3 length: 14 residues. The CDR3 DNA follows: TGTGCCAGCAGCCTTAGCGGGCCTTTAGATGAGCAGTTCTTC. This gives the protein CASSLSGPLDEQFF.

The rearrangement uses TRBV7-2 and TRBJ1-5; 7 bases are a match to TRBD1. Per the germline V gene, CDR1 is SGHTA and CDR2 is FQGNSA. The length of the CDR3 is 15 residues. With V trimmed by 6 bases and J by 2 bases, 7 bases remained unmatched. CDR3 DNA: TGTGCCAGCAGGGAAACAGGGGTGGGCAATCAGCCCCAGCATTTT. It is translated as CASRETGVGNQPQHF.

The V and J genes are TRBV6-5 and TRBJ1-6; 11 nucleotides match TRBD1. Germline loops: CDR1 MNHEY, CDR2 SVGAGI. The CDR3 runs 15 residues. The ends lost 0 bases at V and 8 bases at J; junction bases unmatched: 0. The CDR3, as DNA: TGTGCCAGCAGTTACTCGGGACAGGGGGATTCACCCCTCCACTTT. This encodes CASSYSGQGDSPLHF.

The chain couples TRBV4-3 to TRBJ1-1; D gene uncertain. The CDR3 length is 15 residues. The germline V gene has CDR1 LGHNA and CDR2 YSLEER. V lost 0 bases to trimming and J lost 4 bases, with 12 bases between them. Here the CDR3 reads CASSQETEDPTEAFF. The CDR3 region has the DNA TGCGCCAGCAGCCAAGAAACAGAAGATCCCACTGAAGCTTTCTTT.

This chain links TRBV30 with TRBJ2-5, with 7 bases that match TRBD1. The germline V gene encodes CDR1 GTSNPN and CDR2 SVGIG (reference sequence). The CDR3 length is 16 residues. Trimming at V came to 0 bases and at J to 2 bases, leaving 9 bases not matched to a gene. This CDR3 is CAWSVRLTGRQETQYF. CDR3 coding DNA: TGTGCCTGGAGTGTACGCTTGACAGGGAGACAAGAGACCCAGTACTTC. Together with reference TRBV30 and TRBJ2-5, the CDR3 gives the full variable domain: SQTIHQWPATLVQPVGSPLSLECTVEGTSNPNLYWYRQAAGRGLQLLFYSVGIGQISSEVPQNLSASRPQDRQFILSSKKLLLSDSGFYLCAWSVRLTGRQETQYFGPGTRLLVL.

V gene TRBV9 combines with J gene TRBJ1-2, with D possibly matching TRBD1 (5 bases). CDR3 length: 13 amino acids. The V gene lost 2 bases and the J gene lost 4 bases, with 9 bases spanning the gap. The germline V gene has CDR1 SGDLS and CDR2 YYNGEE. CDR3 amino acids: CASSVQGSYGYTF. DNA of the CDR3: TGTGCCAGCAGCGTTCAGGGCTCCTATGGCTACACCTTC.

Comment on this clone: Since a far larger clone is one base different, this is likely a read error. Other nucleotide sequences from this sample produce the same CDR3. V usage is TRBV4-1 and J usage is TRBJ2-3; no reliable D call. V dropped 1 base and J dropped 5 bases, with 4 bases sitting between them. CDR3 size: 12 residues. Germline CDR1 and CDR2: MGHRA and YSYEKL. The DNA of the CDR3 is TGCGCCAGCAGCCAAGCAGGAGATACGCAGTATTTT. Translated: CASSQAGDTQYF.

With regard to this clone: This specimen includes other DNA sequences encoding the same CDR3. The chain combines TRBV7-2 with TRBJ2-5; D perhaps matches TRBD1 (6 bases). Germline V gives CDR1 SGHTA, CDR2 FQGNSA. Trimming shortened V by 5 bases and J by 2 bases, and 9 bases separated the two germline ends. The CDR3 is 13 residues long. The CDR3 loop is CASSLQGQETQYF. The CDR3 region has the DNA TGTGCCAGCAGCCTGCAGGGGCAAGAGACCCAGTACTTC.

On this clone: The germline gene is not matched at one end of the junction; a read error may be the cause. V and J are TRBV7-7 and TRBJ2-2, with 8 bases matching TRBD1. Germline-derived CDR1 and CDR2 are SSHAT and FNYEAQ (reference sequence). CDR3 length: 16 residues. This chain's CDR3 is CASSLRTGRNTGELFF. CDR3 bases: TGTGCTAGCAGCTTACGGACAGGGAGGAACACCGGGGAGCTGTTTTTT.

The chain employs TRBV30 and TRBJ1-6; D possibly corresponds to TRBD1 (6 bases). The ends were cut back, 1 base at V and 11 bases at J, with 21 bases in the middle. Per germline, CDR1 GTSNPN and CDR2 SVGIG (reference sequence). The CDR3 contains 16 residues. CDR3 sequence (DNA): TGTGCCTGGAGTGGTACTAAAGGGGGATCCGGGACACCCCTCCACTTT. Protein product: CAWSGTKGGSGTPLHF. Full variable domain (outside the CDR3, taken from reference TRBV30 and TRBJ1-6): SQTIHQWPATLVQPVGSPLSLECTVEGTSNPNLYWYRQAAGRGLQLLFYSVGIGQISSEVPQNLSASRPQDRQFILSSKKLLLSDSGFYLCAWSGTKGGSGTPLHFGNGTRLTVT.

This rearrangement joins TRBV18 to TRBJ2-5; TRBD1 matches at 7 bases. Germline-derived CDR1 and CDR2 are KGHSH and LQKENI. This CDR3 is built from 13 residues. Trimming removed 5 bases from V and 5 bases from J; junction bases left unmatched: 5. CDR3 in amino acids: CASSRGPEETQYF. The CDR3 DNA reads TGTGCCAGCTCAAGGGGGCCGGAGGAGACCCAGTACTTC. Full variable domain (remainder filled in from reference TRBV18 and TRBJ2-5): NAGVMQNPRHLVRRRGQEARLRCSPMKGHSHVYWYRQLPEEGLKFMVYLQKENIIDESGMPKERFSAEFPKEGPSILRIQQVVRGDSAAYFCASSRGPEETQYFGPGTRLLVL.

V is TRBV6-5 and J is TRBJ2-7, with D perhaps matching TRBD2 (5 bases). The CDR3 totals 13 residues. Trimming took off 7 bases at V and 7 bases at J, with 17 bases between the two ends. Germline V gene lookup returns CDR1 MNHEY and CDR2 SVGAGI. CDR3 bases: TGTGCCAGCACAGGAAAGACTATCGGGGAGCAGTACTTC. Amino acid sequence: CASTGKTIGEQYF.